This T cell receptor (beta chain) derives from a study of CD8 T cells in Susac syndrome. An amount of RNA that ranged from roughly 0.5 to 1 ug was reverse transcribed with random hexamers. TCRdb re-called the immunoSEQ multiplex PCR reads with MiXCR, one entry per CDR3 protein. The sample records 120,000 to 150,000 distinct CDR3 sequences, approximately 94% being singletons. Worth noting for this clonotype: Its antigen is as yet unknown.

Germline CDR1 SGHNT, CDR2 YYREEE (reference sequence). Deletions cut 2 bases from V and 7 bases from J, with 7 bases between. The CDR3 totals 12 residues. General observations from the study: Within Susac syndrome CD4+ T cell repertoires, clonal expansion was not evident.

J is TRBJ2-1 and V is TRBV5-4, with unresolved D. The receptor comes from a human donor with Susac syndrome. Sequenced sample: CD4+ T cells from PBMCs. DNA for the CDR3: TGTGCCAGCAGCTTCAATGCGAATGAGCAGTTCTTC. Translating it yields CASSFNANEQFF.